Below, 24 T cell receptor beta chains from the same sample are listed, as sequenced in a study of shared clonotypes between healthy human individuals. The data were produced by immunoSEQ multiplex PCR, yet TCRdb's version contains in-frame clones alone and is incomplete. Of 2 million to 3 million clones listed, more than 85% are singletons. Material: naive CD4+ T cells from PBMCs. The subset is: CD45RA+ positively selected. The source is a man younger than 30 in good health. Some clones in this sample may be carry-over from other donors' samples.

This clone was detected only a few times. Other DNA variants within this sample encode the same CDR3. The DNA of the CDR3 is TGTGCCAGCAGCCCGTCCCCGAACACTGAAGCTTTCTTT. This translates into CASSPSPNTEAFF. The chain recombines TRBV14 with TRBJ1-1; the D is unclear. Germline loops: CDR1 SGHDN, CDR2 FVKESK. The V gene lost 4 bases and the J gene lost 1 base, with 7 bases spanning the gap. The CDR3 runs 13 residues. Full variable domain (missing parts from reference TRBV14 and TRBJ1-1): EAGVTQFPSHSVIEKGQTVTLRCDPISGHDNLYWYRRVMGKEIKFLLHFVKESKQDESGMPNNRFLAERTGGTYSTLKVQPAELEDSGVYFCASSPSPNTEAFFGQGTRLTVV.

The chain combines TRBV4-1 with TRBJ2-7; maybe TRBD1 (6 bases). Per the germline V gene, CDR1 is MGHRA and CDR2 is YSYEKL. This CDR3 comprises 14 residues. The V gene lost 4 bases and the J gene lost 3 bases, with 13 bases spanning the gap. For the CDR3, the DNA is TGCGCCAGCAGCCGCCAGGACAGAGACTACGAGCAGTACTTC. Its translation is CASSRQDRDYEQYF.

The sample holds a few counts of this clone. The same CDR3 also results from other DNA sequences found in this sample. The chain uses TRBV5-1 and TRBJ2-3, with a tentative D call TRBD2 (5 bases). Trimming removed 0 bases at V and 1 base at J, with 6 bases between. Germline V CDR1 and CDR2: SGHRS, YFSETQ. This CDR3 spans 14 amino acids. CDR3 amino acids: CASSLDSGTDTQYF. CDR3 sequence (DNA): TGCGCCAGCAGCTTGGATAGCGGCACAGATACGCAGTATTTT.

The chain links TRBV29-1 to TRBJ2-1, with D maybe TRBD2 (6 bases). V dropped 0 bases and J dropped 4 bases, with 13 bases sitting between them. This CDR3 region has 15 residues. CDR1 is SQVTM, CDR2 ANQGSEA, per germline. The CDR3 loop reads CSVEDWVAAYNEQFF. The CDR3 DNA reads TGCAGCGTTGAAGATTGGGTAGCGGCTTACAATGAGCAGTTCTTC.

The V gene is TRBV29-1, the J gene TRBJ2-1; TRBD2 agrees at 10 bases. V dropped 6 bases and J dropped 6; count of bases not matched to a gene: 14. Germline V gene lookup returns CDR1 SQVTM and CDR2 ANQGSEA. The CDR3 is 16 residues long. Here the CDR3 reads CSVDQHLAGGSNEQFF. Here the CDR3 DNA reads TGCAGCGTCGACCAACATTTAGCGGGAGGAAGCAATGAGCAGTTCTTC.

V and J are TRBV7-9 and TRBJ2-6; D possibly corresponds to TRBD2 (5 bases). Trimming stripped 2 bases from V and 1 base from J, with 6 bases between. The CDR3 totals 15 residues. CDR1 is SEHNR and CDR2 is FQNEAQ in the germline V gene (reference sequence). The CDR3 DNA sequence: TGTGCCAGCAGCTTAAGGGAGTCTGGGGCCAACGTCCTGACTTTC. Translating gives CASSLRESGANVLTF.

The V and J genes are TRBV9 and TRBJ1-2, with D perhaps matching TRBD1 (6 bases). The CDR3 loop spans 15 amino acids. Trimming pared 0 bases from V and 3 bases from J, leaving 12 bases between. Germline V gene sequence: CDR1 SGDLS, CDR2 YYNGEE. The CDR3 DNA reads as TGTGCCAGCAGCGTAGCTACAGGGACCCACTATGGCTACACCTTC. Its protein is CASSVATGTHYGYTF.

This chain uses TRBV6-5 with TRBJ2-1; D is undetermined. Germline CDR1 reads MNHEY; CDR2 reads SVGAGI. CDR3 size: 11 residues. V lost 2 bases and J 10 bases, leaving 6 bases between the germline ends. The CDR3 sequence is CASSYLTEQFF. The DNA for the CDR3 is TGTGCCAGCAGTTACCTCACGGAGCAGTTCTTC.

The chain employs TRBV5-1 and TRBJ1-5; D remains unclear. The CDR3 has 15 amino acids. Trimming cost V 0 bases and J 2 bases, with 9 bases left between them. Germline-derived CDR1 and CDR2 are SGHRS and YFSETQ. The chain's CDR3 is CASSLDGGRNQPQHF. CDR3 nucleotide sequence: TGCGCCAGCAGCTTGGATGGCGGCCGCAATCAGCCCCAGCATTTT.

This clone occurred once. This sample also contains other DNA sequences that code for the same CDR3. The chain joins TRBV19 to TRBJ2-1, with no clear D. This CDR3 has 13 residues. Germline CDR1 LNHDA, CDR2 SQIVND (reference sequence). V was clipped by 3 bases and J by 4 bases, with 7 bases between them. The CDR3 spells CASSIGSYNEQFF. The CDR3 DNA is TGTGCCAGTAGTATCGGGTCGTACAATGAGCAGTTCTTC.

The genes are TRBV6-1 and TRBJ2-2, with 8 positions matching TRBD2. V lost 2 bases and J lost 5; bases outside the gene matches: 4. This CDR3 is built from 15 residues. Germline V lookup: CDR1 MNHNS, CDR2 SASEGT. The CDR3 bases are TGTGCCAGCAGTGAATTGGCGGGAGGAACCGGGGAGCTGTTTTTT. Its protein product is CASSELAGGTGELFF.

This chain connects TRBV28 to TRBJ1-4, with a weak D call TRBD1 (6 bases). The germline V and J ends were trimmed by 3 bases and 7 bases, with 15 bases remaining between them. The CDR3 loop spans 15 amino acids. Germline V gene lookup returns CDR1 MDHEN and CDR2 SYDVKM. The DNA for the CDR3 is TGTGCCAGCAGTTTGCCGAGGGGGGCGGGTGAAAAACTGTTTTTT. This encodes CASSLPRGAGEKLFF.

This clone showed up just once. The CDR3 DNA is TGTGCCAGCAGCCCTGTAACCTCTGGGGCCAACGTCCTGACTTTC. As protein: CASSPVTSGANVLTF. The chain carries TRBV7-3 and TRBJ2-6; the D is unclear. With 5 bases removed from V and 0 bases from J, the gap between germline ends came to 8 bases. From germline, CDR1 is SGHTA and CDR2 FQGTGA. The CDR3 totals 15 residues.

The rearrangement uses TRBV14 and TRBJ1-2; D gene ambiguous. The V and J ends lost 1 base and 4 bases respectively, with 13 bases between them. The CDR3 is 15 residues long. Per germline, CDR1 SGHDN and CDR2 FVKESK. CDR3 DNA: TGTGCCAGCAGCCAAGTAAGACGGGTCCTCTATGGCTACACCTTC. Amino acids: CASSQVRRVLYGYTF. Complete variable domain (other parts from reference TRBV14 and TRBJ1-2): EAGVTQFPSHSVIEKGQTVTLRCDPISGHDNLYWYRRVMGKEIKFLLHFVKESKQDESGMPNNRFLAERTGGTYSTLKVQPAELEDSGVYFCASSQVRRVLYGYTFGSGTRLTVV.

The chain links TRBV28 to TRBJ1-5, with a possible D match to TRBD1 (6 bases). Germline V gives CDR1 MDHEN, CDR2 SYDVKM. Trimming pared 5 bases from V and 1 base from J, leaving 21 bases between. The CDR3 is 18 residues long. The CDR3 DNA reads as TGTGCCAGCAGTCCCCATTGGGGTAGGGGGTTAAGCAATCAGCCCCAGCATTTT. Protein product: CASSPHWGRGLSNQPQHF.

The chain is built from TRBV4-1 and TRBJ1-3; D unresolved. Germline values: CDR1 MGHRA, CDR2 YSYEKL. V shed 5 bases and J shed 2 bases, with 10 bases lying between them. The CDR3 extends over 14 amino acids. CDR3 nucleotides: TGCGCCAGCAGCGGCGGGAAAACTGGAAACACCATATATTTT. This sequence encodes CASSGGKTGNTIYF.

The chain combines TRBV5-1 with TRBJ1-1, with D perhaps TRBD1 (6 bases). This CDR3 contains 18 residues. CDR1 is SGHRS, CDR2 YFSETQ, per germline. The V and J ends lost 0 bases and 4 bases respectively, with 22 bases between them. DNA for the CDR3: TGCGCCAGCAGCTTGGGGGCAGGGGTAGACTTTGCGGGCACTGAAGCTTTCTTT. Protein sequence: CASSLGAGVDFAGTEAFF. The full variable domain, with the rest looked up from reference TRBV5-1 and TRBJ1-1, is KAGVTQTPRYLIKTRGQQVTLSCSPISGHRSVSWYQQTPGQGLQFLFEYFSETQRNKGNFPGRFSGRQFSNSRSEMNVSTLELGDSALYLCASSLGAGVDFAGTEAFFGQGTRLTVV.

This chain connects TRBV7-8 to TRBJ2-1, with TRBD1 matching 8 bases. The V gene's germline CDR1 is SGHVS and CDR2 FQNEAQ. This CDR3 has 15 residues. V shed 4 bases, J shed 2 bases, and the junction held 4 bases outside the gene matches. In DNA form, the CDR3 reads TGTGCCAGCAGCTCGGACAGGGTCGCCTACAATGAGCAGTTCTTC. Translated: CASSSDRVAYNEQFF. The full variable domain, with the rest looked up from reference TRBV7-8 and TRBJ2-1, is GAGVSQSPRYKVAKRGQDVALRCDPISGHVSLFWYQQALGQGPEFLTYFQNEAQLDKSGLPSDRFFAERPEGSVSTLKIQRTQQEDSAVYLCASSSDRVAYNEQFFGPGTRLTVL.

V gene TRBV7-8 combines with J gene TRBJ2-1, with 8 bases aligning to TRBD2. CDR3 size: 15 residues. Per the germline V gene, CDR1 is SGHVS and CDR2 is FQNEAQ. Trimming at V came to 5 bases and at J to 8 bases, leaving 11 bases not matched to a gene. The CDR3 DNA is TGTGCCAGCAGCAACCTAGCGGGCTCTTTCGATGAGCAGTTCTTC. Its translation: CASSNLAGSFDEQFF.

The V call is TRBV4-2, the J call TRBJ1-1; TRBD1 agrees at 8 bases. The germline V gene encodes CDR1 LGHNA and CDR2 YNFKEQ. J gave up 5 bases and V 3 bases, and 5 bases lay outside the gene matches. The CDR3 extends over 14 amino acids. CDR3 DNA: TGTGCCAGCAGCCAGTACAGGGGGGCTACTGAAGCTTTCTTT. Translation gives CASSQYRGATEAFF.

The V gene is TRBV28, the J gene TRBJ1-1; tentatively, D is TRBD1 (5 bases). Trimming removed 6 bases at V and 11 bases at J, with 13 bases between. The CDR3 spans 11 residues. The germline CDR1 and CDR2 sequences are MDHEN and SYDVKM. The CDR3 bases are TGTGCCAGCAGGAGTTGGGGGTTTGCTTTCTTT. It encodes CASRSWGFAFF.

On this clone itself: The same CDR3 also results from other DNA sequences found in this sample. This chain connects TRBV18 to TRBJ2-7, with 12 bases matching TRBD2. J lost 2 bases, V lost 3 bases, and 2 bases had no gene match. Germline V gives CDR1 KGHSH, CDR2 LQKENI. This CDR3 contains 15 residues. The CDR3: CASSPLAGGAYEQYF. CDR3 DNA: TGTGCCAGCTCACCCCTAGCGGGAGGGGCCTACGAGCAGTACTTC.

The CDR3 DNA reads as TGTGCCAGCAGTAGGGGGACAGGGTTGTATGAGCAGTTCTTC. Translation: CASSRGTGLYEQFF. This chain connects TRBV6-1 to TRBJ2-1; the match to TRBD1 covers 9 bases. The length of the CDR3 is 14 residues. CDR1 and CDR2 from the germline V gene are MNHNS and SASEGT. With 5 bases clipped from V and 8 bases from J, the junction kept 7 bases outside the gene matches.

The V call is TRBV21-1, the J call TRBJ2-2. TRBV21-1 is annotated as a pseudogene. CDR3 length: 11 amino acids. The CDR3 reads CATVRLRELFF. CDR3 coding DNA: TGTGCCACCGTCCGGCTTAGGGAGCTGTTTTTT.